This TCR beta chain was captured by sequencing in a study of T cell repertoires in cytomegalovirus infection. TCRdb called the reads again in MiXCR, with one record for every CDR3 protein. The table lists around 430,000 distinct CDR3 sequences, about two fifths of them singletons. This clonotype occurred a few times. What it binds is not known. Trimming left V 5 bases short and J 6 bases short, with 11 bases between. This CDR3 is built from 13 residues. Whole-study findings and limits: The study found HLA-C-restricted CMV-specific TCR beta clonotypes dominating the ex vivo response.

The V gene is TRBV12-3 or TRBV12-4, the J gene TRBJ2-4; perhaps TRBD2 as D (5 bases). This specimen was cultured PBMCs, taken from culture after CMV antigen stimulation. The receptor's source is a human donor in good health (CMV status not recorded). Some clones in this sample may be carry-over from other donors' samples. The CDR3 sequence is CASSPTNGNIQYF. CDR3 nucleotide sequence: TGTGCCAGCAGTCCGACTAATGGAAACATTCAGTACTTC.